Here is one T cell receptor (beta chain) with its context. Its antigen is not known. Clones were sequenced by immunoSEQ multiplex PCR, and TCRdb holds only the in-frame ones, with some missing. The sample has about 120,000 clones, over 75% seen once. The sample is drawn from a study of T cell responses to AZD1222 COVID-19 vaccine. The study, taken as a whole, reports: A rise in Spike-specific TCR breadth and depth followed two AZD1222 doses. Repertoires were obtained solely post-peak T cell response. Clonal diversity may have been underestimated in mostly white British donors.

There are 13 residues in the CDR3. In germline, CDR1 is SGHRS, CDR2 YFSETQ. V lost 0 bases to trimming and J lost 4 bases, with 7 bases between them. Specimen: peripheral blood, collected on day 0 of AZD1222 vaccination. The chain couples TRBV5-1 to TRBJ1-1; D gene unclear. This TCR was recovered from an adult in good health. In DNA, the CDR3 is TGCGCCAGCAGCTTGGAATGGGCCACTGAAGCTTTCTTT. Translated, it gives CASSLEWATEAFF.